These T cell receptor beta chains were read from a single sample in a study of blood T cell repertoires in COVID-19. The protocol was immunoSEQ multiplex PCR, while the TCRdb copy is restricted to in-frame clones and leaves out a portion. The table shows 200,000 or so clones, with roughly 76% occurring only once. Sequenced material: peripheral blood. The receptors stem from a human donor in a cohort sampled during active COVID-19. The CDR3 runs from the conserved cysteine through the conserved F or W. The order of the fields is V gene, J gene, D gene, clone size, CDR3 protein, CDR3 DNA. A D gene is named only where the DNA matches it firmly. Clone size is given for some rows only: seen once, a few or many times, or a class if the clone is expanded.

>TRBV5-6|TRBJ1-5|TRBD1|once
CASSFRGQDLSNQPQHF
TGTGCCAGCAGCTTCCGGGGACAGGACCTTAGCAATCAGCCCCAGCATTTT
>TRBV4-1|TRBJ1-3|TRBD1|NA
CASSRQGNSGNTIYF
TGCGCCAGCAGCCGACAGGGGAACTCTGGAAACACCATATATTTT
>TRBV28|TRBJ2-1|TRBD2|NA
CASSDGLADYNEQFF
TGTGCCAGCAGCGATGGACTAGCGGATTACAATGAGCAGTTCTTC
>TRBV11-2|TRBJ2-7|NA|once
CASSLLLLALNQQYF
TGTGCCAGCAGCTTATTATTACTAGCCCTCAACCAGCAGTACTTC
>TRBV6-5|TRBJ1-2|NA|NA
CASMTFTANYGYTF
TGTGCCAGCATGACATTCACAGCTAACTATGGCTACACCTTC
>TRBV7-9|TRBJ2-3|NA|NA
CASSLGSPDTQYF
TGTGCCAGCAGCTTGGGTAGCCCAGATACGCAGTATTTT
>TRBV5-1|TRBJ1-4|NA|few
CASSLIPDKEKLFF
TGCGCCAGCAGCTTGATTCCGGACAAAGAAAAACTGTTTTTT
>TRBV4-1|TRBJ2-7|TRBD2|NA
CASSQEGSGSRYEQYF
TGCGCCAGCAGCCAAGAAGGAAGCGGGAGTAGGTACGAGCAGTACTTC
>TRBV6-6|TRBJ2-7|NA|NA
CASKSSSYEQYF
TGTGCCAGCAAAAGTAGCTCCTACGAGCAGTACTTC
>TRBV20-1|TRBJ2-1|NA|NA
CSARGSYGQFF
TGCAGTGCTAGAGGGAGCTACGGGCAGTTCTTC
>TRBV7-9|TRBJ2-7|TRBD2|few
CASSPHGRRESEQYF
TGTGCCAGCAGCCCGCACGGGAGGCGGGAGAGCGAGCAGTACTTC
>TRBV19|TRBJ1-4|TRBD1|NA
CASSMWDSDGKLFF
TGTGCCAGTAGTATGTGGGACAGCGACGGAAAACTGTTTTTT
>TRBV7-9|TRBJ2-7|NA|once
CASSSQGYEKYF
TGTGCCAGCAGCTCACAGGGTTACGAGAAGTACTTC
>TRBV18|TRBJ1-5|NA|NA
CASSAGGNSNQPQHF
TGTGCCAGCTCGGCAGGAGGTAATAGCAATCAGCCCCAGCATTTT
>TRBV29-1|TRBJ2-7|NA|NA
CSVAWTDSYEQYF
TGCAGCGTTGCATGGACAGACTCCTACGAGCAGTACTTC
>TRBV28|TRBJ1-2|NA|NA
CASSLGQGHLGYTF
TGTGCCAGCAGTTTAGGCCAGGGGCATTTGGGCTACACCTTC
>TRBV25-1|TRBJ2-2|TRBD2|NA
CASSLAGAYTGELFF
TGTGCCAGCAGTTTAGCGGGAGCGTACACCGGGGAGCTGTTTTTT
>TRBV18|TRBJ2-7|NA|few
CASSPSKVYEQYF
TGTGCCAGCTCACCCAGTAAAGTCTACGAGCAGTACTTC
>TRBV7-2|TRBJ1-1|TRBD1|few
CASSLGGTAGTEAFF
TGTGCCAGCAGCTTAGGTGGGACAGCGGGCACTGAAGCTTTCTTT
>TRBV15|TRBJ2-3|NA|NA
CATSGAQGGTDTQYF
TGTGCCACCAGCGGGGCACAGGGTGGTACAGATACGCAGTATTTT
>TRBV19|TRBJ2-2|NA|once
CASSTGDPLWKTGELFF
TGTGCCAGTAGTACGGGGGACCCCCTTTGGAAGACCGGGGAGCTGTTTTTT
>TRBV3-1/TRBV3-2|TRBJ1-1|NA|once
CASSRRDRNPEAFF
TGTGCCAGCAGCCGGCGCGACAGGAATCCTGAAGCTTTCTTT
>TRBV7-2|TRBJ1-1|TRBD1|NA
CASTRKGQFTEAFF
TGTGCCAGCACTAGGAAGGGACAGTTCACTGAAGCTTTCTTT
>TRBV19|TRBJ2-2|NA|NA
CASSIAWNTGELFF
TGTGCCAGTAGTATAGCGTGGAACACCGGGGAGCTGTTTTTT
>TRBV7-8|TRBJ2-1|TRBD2|once
CASSLGGLAGSDEQFF
TGTGCCAGCAGCTTGGGGGGACTAGCGGGATCGGATGAGCAGTTCTTC
>TRBV10-2|TRBJ2-3|TRBD2|NA
CASASGFAGEGQYF
TGCGCCAGCGCTAGCGGGTTTGCCGGGGAGGGGCAGTATTTT
>TRBV29-1|TRBJ1-3|TRBD1|NA
CSVLTGGGNTIYF
TGCAGCGTTCTGACAGGGGGCGGAAACACCATATATTTT
>TRBV27|TRBJ2-7|NA|NA
CASSYFYITGYEQYF
TGTGCCAGCAGTTATTTCTATATAACAGGATACGAGCAGTACTTC
>TRBV11-2|TRBJ2-3|NA|NA
CASSLLGIAEPTDTQYF
TGTGCCAGCAGCTTATTGGGGATAGCGGAACCCACAGATACGCAGTATTTT
>TRBV7-9|TRBJ1-2|TRBD1|once
CASSLSRDRGHGRGGYTF
TGTGCCAGCAGCTTATCCCGGGACAGGGGACACGGAAGGGGAGGCTACACCTTC
>TRBV27|TRBJ2-7|TRBD2|NA
CASSPSGLAGVEQYF
TGTGCCAGCAGTCCCTCGGGACTAGCGGGAGTTGAGCAGTACTTC
>TRBV29-1|TRBJ2-7|NA|few
CSVSNRVSYEQYF
TGCAGCGTTTCTAACAGGGTATCCTACGAGCAGTACTTC
>TRBV4-2|TRBJ1-2|NA|NA
CASSQDWGGADYGYTF
TGTGCCAGCAGCCAAGATTGGGGGGGCGCGGACTATGGCTACACCTTC
>TRBV6-5|TRBJ1-3|NA|few
CASGARGSGNTIYF
TGTGCCAGCGGGGCAAGGGGTTCTGGAAACACCATATATTTT
>TRBV18|TRBJ1-1|TRBD1|NA
CASSWTGGVTEAFF
TGTGCCAGCTCGTGGACAGGGGGGGTCACTGAAGCTTTCTTT
>TRBV11-3|TRBJ2-7|TRBD1|NA
CASSAGQGSEQYF
TGTGCCAGCAGCGCAGGACAGGGAAGCGAGCAGTACTTC
>TRBV4-2|TRBJ2-7|NA|NA
CASSQDSASKLTGEQYF
TGTGCCAGCAGCCAGGACAGCGCTAGCAAGTTGACGGGCGAGCAGTACTTC
>TRBV28|TRBJ1-2|NA|NA
CASTPGAYGYTF
TGTGCCAGCACCCCTGGGGCCTATGGCTACACCTTC
>TRBV6-1|TRBJ2-7|TRBD1|once
CASSEPTGHVYEQYF
TGTGCCAGCAGTGAGCCGACAGGGCACGTCTACGAGCAGTACTTC
>TRBV19|TRBJ1-2|NA|NA
CASSIAGGEIYGYTF
TGTGCCAGTAGTATAGCGGGGGGAGAAATCTATGGCTACACCTTC